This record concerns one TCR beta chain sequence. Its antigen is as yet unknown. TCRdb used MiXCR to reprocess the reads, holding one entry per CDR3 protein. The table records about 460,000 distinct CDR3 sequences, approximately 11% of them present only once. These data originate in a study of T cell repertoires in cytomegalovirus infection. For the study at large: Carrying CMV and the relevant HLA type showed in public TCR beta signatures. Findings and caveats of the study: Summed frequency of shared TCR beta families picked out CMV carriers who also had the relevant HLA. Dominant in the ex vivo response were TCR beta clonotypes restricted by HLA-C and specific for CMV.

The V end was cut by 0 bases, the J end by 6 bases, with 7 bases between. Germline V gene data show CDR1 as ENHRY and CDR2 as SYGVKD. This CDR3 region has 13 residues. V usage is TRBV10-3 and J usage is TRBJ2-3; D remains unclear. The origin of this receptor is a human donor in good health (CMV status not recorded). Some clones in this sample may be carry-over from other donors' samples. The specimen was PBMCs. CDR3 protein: CAISESARDTQYF. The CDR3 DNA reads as TGTGCCATCAGTGAGTCTGCTAGGGATACGCAGTATTTT.